These 15 T cell receptor beta chains share one sample of origin, sequenced in a study of human T cells and chemical hapten exposure. Stated time point: healthy volunteer bleed at 2 weeks. The authors extracted total RNA from unfractionated whole blood. MiXCR was run by TCRdb on the RACE reads, yielding one entry per CDR3 protein. Of about 47,000 distinct CDR3 sequences detected, about 4.1% appear once; the ten largest clones hold about 6%. The sequenced sample was whole blood. The receptors shown here come from a human donor in good health. Some clones in this sample may be carry-over from other donors' samples.

This clonotype has at least ten counts. The V call is TRBV28, the J call TRBJ2-1, with a weak D call TRBD1 (6 bases). Per the germline V gene, CDR1 is MDHEN and CDR2 is SYDVKM. The V end was cut by 2 bases, the J end by 7 bases, with 9 bases between. The CDR3 sequence is 13 residues long. CDR3 nucleotides: TGTGCCAGCAGTTTAGGGGGACAAAATGAGCAGTTCTTC. It encodes CASSLGGQNEQFF.

Ten or more counts support this clonotype. The chain combines TRBV13 with TRBJ1-2; unclear D gene. V was shortened by 3 bases and J by 1 base, with 12 bases between the two germline ends. The CDR3 loop spans 15 amino acids. CDR1 and CDR2 (germline): PRHDT, FYEKMQ (reference sequence). CDR3 sequence (DNA): TGTGCCAGCAGCTTCGACCTACCCCTTAACTATGGCTACACCTTC. This translates into CASSFDLPLNYGYTF.

This clonotype was picked up many times. The chain links TRBV10-3 to TRBJ2-7; perhaps D is TRBD1 or TRBD2 (5 bases each). The CDR3 is 15 amino acids. Germline CDR1 is ENHRY and CDR2 is SYGVKD. Trimming pared 3 bases from V and 5 bases from J, leaving 17 bases between. CDR3 loop: CAISERDGVRDEQYF. CDR3 DNA sequence: TGTGCCATCAGTGAAAGGGACGGGGTCAGGGACGAGCAGTACTTC.

This clonotype appeared many times. The rearrangement uses TRBV3-1 and TRBJ2-1; 7 bases agree with TRBD2. The junction had 10 bases not matched to a gene; V was cut back by 6 bases and J by 2 bases. The CDR3 consists of 16 residues. CDR1 is LGHDT, CDR2 YNNKEL, per germline (reference sequence). The CDR3 sequence is CASRMYSGRTYNEQFF. The CDR3 nucleotides are TGTGCCAGCAGGATGTATAGCGGGCGAACCTACAATGAGCAGTTCTTC.

Many counts were recorded for this clonotype. This chain links TRBV7-2 with TRBJ2-2, with 7 bases aligning to TRBD2. The CDR3 is 17 residues long. V gave up 1 base and J gave up 3 bases; unmatched junction bases: 8. Per the germline V gene, CDR1 is SGHTA and CDR2 is FQGNSA. The CDR3 reads CASSLGWASGHTGELFF. The CDR3 bases are TGTGCCAGCAGCTTAGGCTGGGCTAGCGGACACACCGGGGAGCTGTTTTTT.

This clonotype came up many times. The chain employs TRBV7-9 and TRBJ2-3; D unclear. The V end lost 5 bases, the J end lost 6 bases, and 24 bases lay between the germline ends. The V gene's germline CDR1 is SEHNR and CDR2 FQNEAQ (reference sequence). The CDR3 extends over 17 amino acids. The CDR3 protein is CASSLGLGGPSLDTQYF. Here the CDR3 DNA reads TGTGCCAGCAGCCTTGGGCTCGGCGGCCCAAGTTTGGATACGCAGTATTTT. Based on the CDR3 plus reference TRBV7-9 and TRBJ2-3, the full variable domain is DTGVSQNPRHKITKRGQNVTFRCDPISEHNRLYWYRQTLGQGPEFLTYFQNEAQLEKSRLLSDRFSAERPKGSFSTLEIQRTEQGDSAMYLCASSLGLGGPSLDTQYFGPGTRLTVL.

This clonotype showed up just a few times. The V call is TRBV27, the J call TRBJ2-5, with 14 bases that match TRBD2. This CDR3 spans 18 amino acids. The V and J ends lost 1 base and 3 bases, in that order; junction bases with no gene match: 7. Germline V gene sequence: CDR1 MNHEY, CDR2 SMNVEV (reference sequence). The CDR3 sequence is CASSLWGGTSGRKETQYF. CDR3 DNA: TGTGCCAGCAGTTTATGGGGTGGGACTAGCGGGAGAAAAGAGACCCAGTACTTC.

This clonotype was observed many times. The genes are TRBV12-3 or TRBV12-4 and TRBJ1-1, with 8 bases lining up with TRBD1. The J segment lost 7 bases and the V segment lost 6 bases, leaving 7 bases of the junction unmatched. The CDR3 is 13 amino acids. The CDR3 DNA is TGTGCCAGCAGCCAGGACAGGGTTGGTGAAGCTTTCTTT. It yields the protein CASSQDRVGEAFF.

This clonotype has at least ten counts. The V call is TRBV30, the J call TRBJ1-1, with D maybe TRBD1 (5 bases). The CDR3 is 13 residues long. CDR1 is GTSNPN, CDR2 SVGIG, per germline (reference sequence). The germline V and J ends were trimmed by 0 bases and 6 bases, with 11 bases remaining between them. Written as DNA, the CDR3 is TGTGCCTGGAGTGTCCAGGGCTTGGCTGAAGCTTTCTTT. Translated: CAWSVQGLAEAFF.

This clonotype was seen a handful of times. V is TRBV6-5 and J is TRBJ2-3; TRBD2 agrees at 14 bases. The CDR3 has 19 residues. Looked up from germline, CDR1 is MNHEY and CDR2 is SVGAGI. The V gene end was trimmed by 5 bases and the J gene end by 3 bases; junction bases not matched to a gene: 13. The CDR3 DNA reads as TGTGCCAGCAGTCCAATCGGGACTAGCGGGAGTATATGGACAGATACGCAGTATTTT. Translation gives CASSPIGTSGSIWTDTQYF.

There are a few counts of this clonotype. V and J are TRBV6-1 and TRBJ1-5; D gene ambiguous. This CDR3 spans 15 amino acids. CDR1 MNHNS and CDR2 SASEGT come from the germline V gene. With 1 base removed from V and 0 bases from J, the gap between germline ends came to 7 bases. CDR3 region: CASSEGHSSNQPQHF. Written as DNA, the CDR3 is TGTGCCAGCAGTGAAGGTCATAGTAGCAATCAGCCCCAGCATTTT.

The chain carries TRBV7-8 and TRBJ2-7; TRBD2 might be the D (5 bases). In germline, CDR1 is SGHVS, CDR2 FQNEAQ. V lost 1 base, J lost 11 bases, and 12 bases lay in between. This CDR3 is 12 amino acids long. CDR3 sequence: CASSLGSSQEYF. The CDR3 DNA reads as TGTGCCAGCAGCTTAGGTTCTAGCCAGGAGTACTTC.

The V and J genes are TRBV18 and TRBJ2-1; 11 nucleotides line up with TRBD2. Trimming removed 2 bases from V and 9 bases from J; junction bases left unmatched: 9. Per the germline V gene, CDR1 is KGHSH and CDR2 is LQKENI. The CDR3 runs 16 residues. CDR3 loop: CASSPYTSGSFFEQFF. The CDR3, as DNA: TGTGCCAGCTCACCATATACTAGCGGGAGTTTTTTTGAGCAGTTCTTC.

This clonotype was counted ten times or more. V gene TRBV28 combines with J gene TRBJ1-1, with 7 bases fitting TRBD1. Unmatched junction bases numbered 7, after V lost 7 bases and J lost 5 bases. The CDR3 is 13 amino acids. In germline, CDR1 is MDHEN, CDR2 SYDVKM. The CDR3 region is CASNGRGVTEAFF. CDR3 sequence (DNA): TGTGCCAGCAACGGCAGGGGGGTAACTGAAGCTTTCTTT.

At least ten counts were recorded for this clonotype. The V gene is TRBV5-5, the J gene TRBJ1-1; 7 bases are a match to TRBD1. Trimming removed 6 bases from V and 4 bases from J; junction bases left unmatched: 12. CDR1 and CDR2 from the germline V gene are SGHKS and YYEKEE (reference sequence). The CDR3 is 15 residues long. The CDR3 DNA is TGTGCCAGCATCCTGAATCAGGGGGGGGGCACTGAAGCTTTCTTT. Translating gives CASILNQGGGTEAFF.